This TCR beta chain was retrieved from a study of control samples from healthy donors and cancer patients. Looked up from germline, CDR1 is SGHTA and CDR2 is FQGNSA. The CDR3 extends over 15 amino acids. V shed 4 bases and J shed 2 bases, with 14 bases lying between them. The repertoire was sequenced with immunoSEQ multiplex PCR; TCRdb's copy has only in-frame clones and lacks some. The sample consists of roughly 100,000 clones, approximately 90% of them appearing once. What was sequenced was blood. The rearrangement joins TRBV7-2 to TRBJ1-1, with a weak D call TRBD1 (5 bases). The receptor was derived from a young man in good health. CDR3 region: CASSSVRVSNTEAFF. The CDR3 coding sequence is TGTGCCAGCAGCTCGGTCAGGGTCTCAAACACTGAAGCTTTCTTT.